Following are 24 T cell receptor beta chains from one sample sequenced in a study of blood T cell repertoires in COVID-19 (dated by TCRdb to about 2020). Library preparation was by the immunoSEQ multiplex PCR assay. Sourced from immuneACCESS, this table was stored by TCRdb with only in-frame sequences that have V and J called. A share of the clones is absent; for the studies checked, an unresolved V gene accounts for under half, and the remainder has no known explanation. The sample table records tens of thousands of clones; 80% to 90% of these occur just once. Approximately 5.1% of the sample is taken by the ten largest. The sequenced sample was peripheral blood. The receptors shown here come from a woman aged 80 or older with active or convalescent COVID-19.

J is TRBJ2-3 and V is TRBV7-8; TRBD2 aligns across 11 bases. The CDR3 totals 17 residues. Germline lookup yields CDR1 SGHVS and CDR2 FQNEAQ. The V and J ends lost 6 bases and 0 bases, in that order; junction bases with no gene match: 8. The CDR3 DNA sequence: TGTGCCAGCAGGAAACTAGCGGGGGTAACTAGCACAGATACGCAGTATTTT. Its protein product is CASRKLAGVTSTDTQYF.

This chain joins TRBV11-2 and TRBJ2-7, with D perhaps matching TRBD2 (5 bases). Germline V CDR1 and CDR2: SGHAT, FQNNGV. The V and J ends lost 2 bases and 2 bases respectively, with 13 bases between them. The CDR3 spans 15 residues. CDR3 loop: CASSLNSQRAYEQYF. The CDR3 DNA is TGTGCCAGCAGCTTAAATAGTCAGAGGGCCTACGAGCAGTACTTC.

The rearrangement joins TRBV4-1 to TRBJ1-1; D remains ambiguous. Trimming removed 3 bases from V and 2 bases from J, with 7 bases in between. The CDR3 is 13 amino acids. Germline values: CDR1 MGHRA, CDR2 YSYEKL. As DNA, the CDR3 is TGCGCCAGCAGCCACCTTAGAAACACTGAAGCTTTCTTT. Protein: CASSHLRNTEAFF.

This clone was counted between two and nine times. The J gene is TRBJ2-7, the V gene TRBV2; 9 nucleotides line up with TRBD1. The V gene's germline CDR1 is SNHLY and CDR2 FYNNEI. The V gene end was trimmed by 6 bases and the J gene end by 5 bases; junction bases not matched to a gene: 8. The CDR3 is 14 amino acids. The CDR3 coding sequence is TGTGCCAGCAGCCCCGGGACAGGGAGTAACGAGCAGTACTTC. Its protein product is CASSPGTGSNEQYF.

J is TRBJ1-5 and V is TRBV6-1; 8 bases agree with TRBD1. CDR1 and CDR2 from the germline V gene are MNHNS and SASEGT. The V segment lost 4 bases and the J segment 2 bases; nucleotides outside the gene matches: 7. The CDR3 loop spans 16 amino acids. The CDR3 here is CASSGTGGIGNQPQHF. The CDR3, as DNA: TGTGCCAGCAGTGGAACAGGGGGAATCGGCAATCAGCCCCAGCATTTT.

The genes are TRBV23-1 and TRBJ2-7; D gene uncertain. TRBV23-1 falls under the ORF class, with uncertain function. This CDR3 is built from 17 residues. The V gene lost 3 bases and the J gene lost 0 bases, with 18 bases spanning the gap. The chain's CDR3 is CASSHPPRAWVSYEQYF. In DNA, the CDR3 is TGCGCCAGCAGTCACCCGCCTAGAGCGTGGGTCTCCTACGAGCAGTACTTC.

The chain joins TRBV28 to TRBJ1-5; 7 bases line up with TRBD1. The CDR3 contains 15 residues. Germline V gene data show CDR1 as MDHEN and CDR2 as SYDVKM. With 5 bases clipped from V and 6 bases from J, the junction kept 10 bases outside the gene matches. The CDR3 loop reads CASSLRQGGVQPQHF. The DNA for the CDR3 is TGTGCCAGCAGTCTGAGACAGGGTGGAGTTCAGCCCCAGCATTTT.

The chain employs TRBV2 and TRBJ2-7, with a possible D match to TRBD2 (6 bases). Per germline, CDR1 SNHLY and CDR2 FYNNEI. The CDR3 is 14 amino acids. V was cut by 6 bases and J by 7 bases, with 19 bases left in between. For the CDR3, the DNA is TGTGCCAGCAGCCAACAACCTAGCGCGGGGGAGCAGTACTTC. It encodes CASSQQPSAGEQYF.

The J gene is TRBJ1-4, the V gene TRBV9; 7 bases fit TRBD1. V lost 4 bases to trimming and J lost 8 bases; unmatched junction nucleotides: 8. This CDR3 has 14 residues. CDR1 is SGDLS, CDR2 YYNGEE, per germline. The CDR3 loop reads CASSSTGKREKLFF. CDR3 coding DNA: TGTGCCAGCAGCTCGACAGGGAAGCGAGAAAAACTGTTTTTT.

The chain has TRBV6-1 and TRBJ1-2; TRBD1 agrees at 7 bases. V shed 3 bases and J 4 bases; nucleotides not matched to a gene: 5. Per the germline V gene, CDR1 is MNHNS and CDR2 is SASEGT. The CDR3 extends over 14 amino acids. CDR3 DNA sequence: TGTGCCAGCAGTGACGGGACAGTTGTCTATGGCTACACCTTC. Protein sequence: CASSDGTVVYGYTF.

V is TRBV5-1 and J is TRBJ1-2; 7 bases line up with TRBD1. The J segment lost 3 bases and the V segment lost 4 bases, leaving 18 bases of the junction unmatched. Germline V gene data show CDR1 as SGHRS and CDR2 as YFSETQ. The CDR3 covers 18 residues. CDR3 sequence reads: CASSPARMQGVQDYGYTF. The CDR3, as DNA: TGCGCCAGCAGCCCCGCAAGGATGCAGGGGGTACAGGACTATGGCTACACCTTC. Full variable domain (rest looked up from reference TRBV5-1 and TRBJ1-2): KAGVTQTPRYLIKTRGQQVTLSCSPISGHRSVSWYQQTPGQGLQFLFEYFSETQRNKGNFPGRFSGRQFSNSRSEMNVSTLELGDSALYLCASSPARMQGVQDYGYTFGSGTRLTVV.

With regard to this clone: A junction boundary mismatches the germline segment, possibly from a read error. This chain joins TRBV24-1 and TRBJ1-5; tentatively, D is TRBD1 (5 bases). This CDR3 is built from 16 residues. Germline loops: CDR1 KGHDR, CDR2 SFDVKD. The CDR3 DNA is TGTGCCGCCAGCTTATGGGGCAGGGTGGACAATCAGCCCCAGCATTTT. As protein: CAASLWGRVDNQPQHF.

This chain uses TRBV13 with TRBJ2-2; 9 bases line up with TRBD1. Germline CDR1 and CDR2: PRHDT and FYEKMQ (reference sequence). This CDR3 spans 16 amino acids. V lost 6 bases, J lost 4 bases, and 9 bases stayed unmatched. The CDR3 DNA follows: TGTGCCAGCAGATTACAGGGGGCGCGGGGCACCGGGGAGCTGTTTTTT. It is translated as CASRLQGARGTGELFF.

J is TRBJ2-1 and V is TRBV4-2, with 7 bases identical to TRBD1. This CDR3 is built from 15 residues. J lost 3 bases, V lost 0 bases, and 2 bases had no gene match. Per the germline V gene, CDR1 is LGHNA and CDR2 is YNFKEQ. The CDR3 DNA reads as TGTGCCAGCAGCCAAGACGGACAGGACTACAATGAGCAGTTCTTC. Protein: CASSQDGQDYNEQFF.

The J gene is TRBJ1-3, the V gene TRBV28; D gene unclear. V was clipped by 1 base and J by 0 bases, with 19 bases between them. The CDR3 loop spans 19 amino acids. The germline V gene encodes CDR1 MDHEN and CDR2 SYDVKM. The CDR3 DNA follows: TGTGCCAGCAGTTTATTTCGCGGGGATGGAACTCACTCTGGAAACACCATATATTTT. Protein: CASSLFRGDGTHSGNTIYF.

This clone was detected once. This rearrangement joins TRBV27 to TRBJ1-2; D is unclear. The CDR3 extends over 13 amino acids. V lost 2 bases and J lost 8, with 12 bases in between. CDR1 is MNHEY, CDR2 SMNVEV, per germline (reference sequence). For the CDR3, the DNA is TGTGCCAGCAGTTTAAAAATATCGAGCGGCTACACCTTC. Translating it yields CASSLKISSGYTF.

The V gene is TRBV7-2, the J gene TRBJ2-3; D gene ambiguous. Germline loops: CDR1 SGHTA, CDR2 FQGNSA. The CDR3 extends over 16 amino acids. Trimming took off 1 base at V and 1 base at J, with 12 bases between the two ends. CDR3 in DNA: TGTGCCAGCAGCTTAGTGGGTAGCATAGGCACAGATACGCAGTATTTT. This sequence encodes CASSLVGSIGTDTQYF.

The chain combines TRBV2 with TRBJ2-7; 12 nucleotides agree with TRBD2. J lost 3 bases, V lost 5 bases, and 8 bases had no gene match. Per the germline V gene, CDR1 is SNHLY and CDR2 is FYNNEI. CDR3 length equals 16 residues. The CDR3 DNA follows: TGTGCCAGCAGTCGCAGGACTAGCGGGACGGGCTACGAGCAGTACTTC. Its protein product is CASSRRTSGTGYEQYF. Full variable domain (outside the CDR3, taken from reference TRBV2 and TRBJ2-7): EPEVTQTPSHQVTQMGQEVILRCVPISNHLYFYWYRQILGQKVEFLVSFYNNEISEKSEIFDDQFSVERPDGSNFTLKIRSTKLEDSAMYFCASSRRTSGTGYEQYFGPGTRLTVT.

This rearrangement joins TRBV19 to TRBJ2-6; 7 bases agree with TRBD2. CDR3 length: 16 residues. Germline V gene sequence: CDR1 LNHDA, CDR2 SQIVND (reference sequence). With V trimmed by 8 bases and J by 0 bases, 7 bases remained unmatched. The CDR3 DNA follows: TGTGCCAGTGGTAGCGGGCGGAACTCTGGGGCCAACGTCCTGACTTTC. Its translation is CASGSGRNSGANVLTF.

The chain's CDR3 is CSAIGGYGYTF. Written as DNA, the CDR3 is TGCAGTGCTATAGGAGGGTACGGCTACACCTTC. The V gene is TRBV20-1, the J gene TRBJ1-2; D not certain. V was pared by 4 bases and J by 8 bases, with 11 bases between. Germline V CDR1 and CDR2: DFQATT, SNEGSKA (reference sequence). This CDR3 region has 11 residues.

This clone was observed a single time. V is TRBV28 and J is TRBJ2-7; D remains unclear. This CDR3 is 14 amino acids long. The germline CDR1 and CDR2 sequences are MDHEN and SYDVKM. Deletions cut 8 bases from V and 1 base from J, with 15 bases between. The CDR3 here is CASLTGTTSYEQYF. CDR3 nucleotide sequence: TGTGCCAGCCTGACCGGCACTACGTCCTACGAGCAGTACTTC.

This sequence joins TRBV28 and TRBJ2-1, with a tentative D call TRBD1 (6 bases). The V gene's germline CDR1 is MDHEN and CDR2 SYDVKM. Trimming removed 2 bases from V and 7 bases from J, with 9 bases in between. The CDR3 loop spans 13 amino acids. The CDR3 sequence is CASSLGTTNEQFF. The CDR3 DNA reads TGTGCCAGCAGTTTAGGGACAACGAATGAGCAGTTCTTC.

The rearrangement joins TRBV5-1 to TRBJ1-2; possible D gene TRBD1, 6 bases. Deletions cut 4 bases from V and 8 bases from J, with 12 bases between. In germline, CDR1 is SGHRS, CDR2 YFSETQ. The CDR3 extends over 12 amino acids. The CDR3 reads CASSPDRTGYTF. In DNA, the CDR3 is TGCGCCAGCAGCCCAGACAGGACCGGCTACACCTTC.

The gene calls are TRBV4-1 and TRBJ2-3, with a weak D call TRBD2 (6 bases). Trimming shortened V by 1 base and J by 2 bases, and 10 bases separated the two germline ends. The CDR3 consists of 15 residues. Germline CDR1 is MGHRA and CDR2 is YSYEKL. The CDR3 spells CASSQGDFYTDTQYF. The DNA of the CDR3 is TGCGCCAGCAGCCAAGGGGACTTCTACACAGATACGCAGTATTTT.